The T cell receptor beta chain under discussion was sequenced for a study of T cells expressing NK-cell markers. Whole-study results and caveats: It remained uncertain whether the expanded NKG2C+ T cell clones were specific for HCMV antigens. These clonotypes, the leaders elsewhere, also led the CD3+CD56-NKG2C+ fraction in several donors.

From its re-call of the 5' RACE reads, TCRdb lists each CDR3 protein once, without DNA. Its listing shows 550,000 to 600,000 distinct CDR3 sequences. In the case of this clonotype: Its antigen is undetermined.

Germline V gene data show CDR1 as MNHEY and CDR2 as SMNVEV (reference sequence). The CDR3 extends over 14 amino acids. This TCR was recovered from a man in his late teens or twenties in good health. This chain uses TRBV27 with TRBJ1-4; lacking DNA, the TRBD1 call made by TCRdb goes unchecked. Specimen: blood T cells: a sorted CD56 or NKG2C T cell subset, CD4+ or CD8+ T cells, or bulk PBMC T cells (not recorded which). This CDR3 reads CASSLPDRDSELFF.